This T cell receptor beta chain stems from a study of technical replicates of blood from several donors. Germline assignment: CDR1 MNHEY and CDR2 SMNVEV (reference sequence). The CDR3 loop spans 15 amino acids. V lost 7 bases, J lost 5 bases, and 18 bases lay in between. The data were produced by immunoSEQ multiplex PCR, yet TCRdb's version contains in-frame clones alone and is incomplete. Of 70,000 to 80,000 clones listed, 92% are singletons. The rearrangement joins TRBV27 to TRBJ2-1, with unresolved D. The sequence was collected from a human donor in good health. Input material: T cells isolated from PBMCs. The CDR3 DNA reads TGTGCCAGCACCCACCAACCAGACAACAACAATGAGCAGTTCTTC. This codes for CASTHQPDNNNEQFF.